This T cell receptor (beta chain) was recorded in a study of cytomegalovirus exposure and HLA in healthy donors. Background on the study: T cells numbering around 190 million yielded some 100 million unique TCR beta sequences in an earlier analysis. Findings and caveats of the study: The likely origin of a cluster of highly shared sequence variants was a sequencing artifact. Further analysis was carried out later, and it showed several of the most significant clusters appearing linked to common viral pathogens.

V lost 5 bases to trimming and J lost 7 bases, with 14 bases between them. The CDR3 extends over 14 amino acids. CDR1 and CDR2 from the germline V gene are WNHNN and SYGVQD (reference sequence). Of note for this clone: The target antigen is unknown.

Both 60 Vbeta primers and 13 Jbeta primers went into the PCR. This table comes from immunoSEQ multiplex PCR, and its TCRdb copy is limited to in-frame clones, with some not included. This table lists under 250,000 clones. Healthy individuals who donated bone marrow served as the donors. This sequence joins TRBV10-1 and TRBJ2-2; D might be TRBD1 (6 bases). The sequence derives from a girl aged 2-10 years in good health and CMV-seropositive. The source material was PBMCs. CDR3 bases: TGCGCCAGCAGTCCTGCAGGGGCGAGCGGGGAGCTGTTTTTT. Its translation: CASSPAGASGELFF.